This T cell receptor (beta chain) was obtained from a study of blood T cell repertoires in COVID-19. For the study at large: Samples representing acute and convalescent COVID-19 were sourced from the United States, Italy and Spain. T cells, B-cell-depleted T cells, or PBMCs supplied cDNA or gDNA.

Per the authors' pipeline: Amplifying reference gene primers gave estimates of nucleated cell counts. Sequencing was performed with immunoSEQ multiplex PCR; in TCRdb, only in-frame clones are kept and a portion is missing. The DNA was the basis for D and trimming; V, J and clone size are from that table. Counted here are about 40,000 clones, approximately 91% occurring once; the ten biggest clones make up roughly 21%. V shed 0 bases and J shed 10 bases, with 10 bases lying between them. The length of the CDR3 is 13 residues. The V gene's germline CDR1 is MGHRA and CDR2 YSYEKL. The chain combines TRBV4-1 with TRBJ2-1; weak D call: TRBD2 (5 bases). Sequenced material: peripheral blood. The receptor comes from a man aged 50 or older with active COVID-19. The CDR3 nucleotides read TGCGCCAGCAGCCAAGAGGGGAGATTGGAGCAGTTCTTC. Amino acid sequence: CASSQEGRLEQFF.